This TCR beta chain was profiled in a study of T-cell reconstitution after alpha-beta-depleted transplantation in children (TCRdb year 2016). About the investigation overall: T-cell immune reconstitution after TCRalphabeta/CD19-depleted allogeneic hematopoietic cell transplantation in children was quantitatively tracked in the study by means of TCR repertoire profiling. General study outcomes and caveats: Apparently early alphabetaT-cell count recovery about two months after transplant reportedly relied on only several hundred rapidly expanded clones derived from non-depleted graft cells. Over the following months the frequencies of hyperexpanded clones went down, and after one year T-cell counts and TCRbeta diversity were mostly credited to newly produced T cells. In some patients, high TCRbeta diversity at day 60 was attributed to recipient T cells and intrathymic progenitors that had survived conditioning.

The treatment or condition label corresponds to: allogeneic hematopoietic cell transplantation with graft depleted of TCRalphabeta T cells and CD19 B cells. The children who served as transplant recipients had been given grafts of TCRalphabeta/CD19-depleted allogeneic hematopoietic cells. A few counts support this clonotype. The antigen this receptor binds is unknown. No qualities accompany the bases; no much larger clone lies one base away. The CDR3 sequence holds 11 residues, the cysteine and phenylalanine included. The read is trimmed to its CDR3 DNA, 33 bases read in frame from base 1. CDR1 and CDR2 are read off the germline V gene as ENHRY and SYGVKD. V and J are truncated by 6 bases and 8 bases respectively, leaving an intervening sequence of 8 bases. Library prep was done by PCR. Instrument used: Illumina HiSeq 2500. Molecular barcoding was employed in the preparation of TCR libraries, with unique molecular identifiers being used to normalize TCRbeta repertoire quantification. TCRdb cleaned the public reads at Q25 with fastp, built clones with MiXCR and kept in-frame beta chains. All rows with the same CDR3 protein become a single entry with the most common DNA and genes. The sample table lists about 870,000 distinct CDR3 sequences, under 20% of them with a count of one. The ten biggest clones cover roughly 5% of the sample.

This receptor was taken from a male patient under 18 who had a stem cell transplant for acute lymphoblastic leukemia, so the T cells may come from the graft donor. The specimen comprised PBMCs, mostly from graft donor cells, sampled 360 days after TCRalphabeta/CD19-depleted stem cell transplant. The chain was built from TRBV10-3 and TRBJ1-3; no confident D gene assignment can be made. DNA sequence: TGTGCCATCAGAGGGTATGACACCATATATTTT. Its amino acids are CAIRGYDTIYF.